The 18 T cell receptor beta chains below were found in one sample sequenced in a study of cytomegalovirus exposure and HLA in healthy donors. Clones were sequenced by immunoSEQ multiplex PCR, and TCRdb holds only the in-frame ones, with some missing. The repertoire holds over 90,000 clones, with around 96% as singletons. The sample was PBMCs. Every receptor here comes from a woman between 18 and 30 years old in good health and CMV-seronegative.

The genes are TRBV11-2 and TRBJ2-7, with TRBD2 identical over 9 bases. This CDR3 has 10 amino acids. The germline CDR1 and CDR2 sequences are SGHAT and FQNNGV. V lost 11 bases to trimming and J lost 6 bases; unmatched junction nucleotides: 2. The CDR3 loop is CASRGGEQYF. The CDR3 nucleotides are TGTGCCTCGCGGGGGGGCGAGCAGTACTTC.

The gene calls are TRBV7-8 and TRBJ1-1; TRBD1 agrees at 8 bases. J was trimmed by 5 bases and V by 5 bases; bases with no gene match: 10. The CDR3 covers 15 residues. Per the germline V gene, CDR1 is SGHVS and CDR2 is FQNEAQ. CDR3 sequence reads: CASSETGASGTEAFF. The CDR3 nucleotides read TGTGCCAGCAGCGAGACAGGGGCATCGGGAACTGAAGCTTTCTTT. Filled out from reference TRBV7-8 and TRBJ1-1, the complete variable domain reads GAGVSQSPRYKVAKRGQDVALRCDPISGHVSLFWYQQALGQGPEFLTYFQNEAQLDKSGLPSDRFFAERPEGSVSTLKIQRTQQEDSAVYLCASSETGASGTEAFFGQGTRLTVV.

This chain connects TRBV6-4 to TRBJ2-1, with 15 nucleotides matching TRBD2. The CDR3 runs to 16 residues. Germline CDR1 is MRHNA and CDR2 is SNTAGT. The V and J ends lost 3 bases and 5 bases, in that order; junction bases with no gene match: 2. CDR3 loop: CASSEGTSGGNNEQFF. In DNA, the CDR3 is TGTGCCAGCAGTGAAGGGACTAGCGGGGGGAACAATGAGCAGTTCTTC.

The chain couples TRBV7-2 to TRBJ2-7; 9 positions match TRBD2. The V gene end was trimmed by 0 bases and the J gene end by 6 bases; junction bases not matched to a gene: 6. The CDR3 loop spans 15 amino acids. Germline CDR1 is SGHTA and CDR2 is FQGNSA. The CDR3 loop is CASSLASGRSSEQYF. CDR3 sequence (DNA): TGTGCCAGCAGCTTAGCCAGCGGGAGGTCTTCCGAGCAGTACTTC.

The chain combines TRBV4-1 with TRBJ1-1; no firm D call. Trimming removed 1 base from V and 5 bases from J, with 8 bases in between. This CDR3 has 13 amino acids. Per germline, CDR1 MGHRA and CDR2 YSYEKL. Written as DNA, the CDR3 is TGCGCCAGCAGCCAAGCCCTTTATACTGAAGCTTTCTTT. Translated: CASSQALYTEAFF.

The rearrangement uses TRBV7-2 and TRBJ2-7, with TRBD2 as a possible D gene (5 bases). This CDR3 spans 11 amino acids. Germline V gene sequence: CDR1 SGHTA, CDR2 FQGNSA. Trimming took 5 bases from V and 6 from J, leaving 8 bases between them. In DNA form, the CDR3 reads TGTGCCAGCAGCGCCACTAGCGAGCAGTACTTC. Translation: CASSATSEQYF.

The CDR3 DNA reads TGTGCCAGCAGCCAAGAGCTCCTAGCGGGCTCCGGGGAGCTGTTTTTT. Translation: CASSQELLAGSGELFF. The V gene is TRBV4-2, the J gene TRBJ2-2, with 8 bases aligning to TRBD2. With 0 bases clipped from V and 6 bases from J, the junction kept 6 bases outside the gene matches. The CDR3 is 16 residues long. The germline CDR1 and CDR2 sequences are LGHNA and YNFKEQ.

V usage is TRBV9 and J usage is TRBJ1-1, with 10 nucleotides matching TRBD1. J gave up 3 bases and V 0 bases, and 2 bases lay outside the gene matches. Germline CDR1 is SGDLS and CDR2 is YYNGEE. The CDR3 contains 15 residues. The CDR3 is CASSVGGTGDTEAFF. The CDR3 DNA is TGTGCCAGCAGCGTAGGTGGGACAGGGGACACTGAAGCTTTCTTT.

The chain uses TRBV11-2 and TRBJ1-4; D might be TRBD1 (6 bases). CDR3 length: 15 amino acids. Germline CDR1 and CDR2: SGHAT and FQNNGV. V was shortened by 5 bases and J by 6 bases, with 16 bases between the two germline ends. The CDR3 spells CASSIGQTMDEKLFF. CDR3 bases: TGTGCCAGCAGCATTGGACAGACCATGGATGAAAAACTGTTTTTT.

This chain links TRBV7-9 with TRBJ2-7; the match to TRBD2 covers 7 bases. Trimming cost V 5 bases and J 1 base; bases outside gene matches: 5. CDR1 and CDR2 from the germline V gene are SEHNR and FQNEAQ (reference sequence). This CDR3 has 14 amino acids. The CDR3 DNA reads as TGTGCCAGCAGCCCCATGGGGGGGTCCTACGAGCAGTACTTC. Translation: CASSPMGGSYEQYF.

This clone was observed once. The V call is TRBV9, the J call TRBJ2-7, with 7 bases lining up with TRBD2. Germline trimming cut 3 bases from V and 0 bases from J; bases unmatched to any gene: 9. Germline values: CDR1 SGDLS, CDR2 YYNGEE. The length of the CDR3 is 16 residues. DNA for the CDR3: TGTGCCAGCAGCGCCCCCCGGGGCGGGGGCTCCTACGAGCAGTACTTC. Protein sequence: CASSAPRGGGSYEQYF.

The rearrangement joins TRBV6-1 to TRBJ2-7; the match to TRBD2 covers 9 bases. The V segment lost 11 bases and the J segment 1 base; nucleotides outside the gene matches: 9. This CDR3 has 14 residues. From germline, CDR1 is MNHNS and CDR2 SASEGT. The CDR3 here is CAGEAGGGSYEQYF. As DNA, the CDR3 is TGTGCCGGCGAAGCGGGAGGCGGTTCCTACGAGCAGTACTTC.

The CDR3 DNA is TGTGCCAGCAGCGTAGAAGCGGGGGGTTACACCGGGGAGCTGTTTTTT. This encodes CASSVEAGGYTGELFF. This chain connects TRBV9 to TRBJ2-2; the match to TRBD2 covers 9 bases. CDR1 and CDR2 from the germline V gene are SGDLS and YYNGEE. This CDR3 comprises 16 residues. J lost 3 bases, V lost 0 bases, and 3 bases had no gene match. Based on the CDR3 plus reference TRBV9 and TRBJ2-2, the full variable domain is DSGVTQTPKHLITATGQRVTLRCSPRSGDLSVYWYQQSLDQGLQFLIQYYNGEERAKGNILERFSAQQFPDLHSELNLSSLELGDSALYFCASSVEAGGYTGELFFGEGSRLTVL.

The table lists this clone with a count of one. This CDR3 is CASSPARDSSYNEQFF. The CDR3 bases are TGCGCCAGCAGCCCGGCCCGGGACAGCTCCTACAATGAGCAGTTCTTC. The rearrangement links TRBV5-1 to TRBJ2-1, with 7 bases fitting TRBD1. The CDR3 loop spans 16 amino acids. The germline CDR1 and CDR2 sequences are SGHRS and YFSETQ. Trimming at V came to 4 bases and at J to 0 bases, leaving 7 bases not matched to a gene.

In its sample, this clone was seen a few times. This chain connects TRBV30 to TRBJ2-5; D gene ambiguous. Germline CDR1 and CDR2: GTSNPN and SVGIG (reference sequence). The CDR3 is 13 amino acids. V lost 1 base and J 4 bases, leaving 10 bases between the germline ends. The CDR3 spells CAWSGSFSETQYF. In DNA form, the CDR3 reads TGTGCCTGGAGTGGTTCGTTTTCAGAGACCCAGTACTTC.

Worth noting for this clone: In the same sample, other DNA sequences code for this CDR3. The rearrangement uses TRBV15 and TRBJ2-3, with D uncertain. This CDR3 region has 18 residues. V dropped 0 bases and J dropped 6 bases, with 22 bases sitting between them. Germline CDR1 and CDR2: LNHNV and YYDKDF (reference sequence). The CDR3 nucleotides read TGTGCCACCAGCAGAGATCTGGTTTCCGCGAGGAACACGGATACGCAGTATTTT. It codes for CATSRDLVSARNTDTQYF.

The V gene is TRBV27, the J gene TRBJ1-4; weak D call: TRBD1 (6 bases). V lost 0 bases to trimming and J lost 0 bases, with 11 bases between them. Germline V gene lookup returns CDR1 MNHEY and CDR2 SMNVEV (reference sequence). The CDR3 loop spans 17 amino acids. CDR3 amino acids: CASSLSRGQSTNEKLFF. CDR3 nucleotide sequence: TGTGCCAGCAGTTTATCCCGAGGACAGTCAACTAATGAAAAACTGTTTTTT.

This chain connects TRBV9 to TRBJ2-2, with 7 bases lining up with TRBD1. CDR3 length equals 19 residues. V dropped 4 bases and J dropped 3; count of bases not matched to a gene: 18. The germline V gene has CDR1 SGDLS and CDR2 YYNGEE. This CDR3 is CASSHHISSDRADTGELFF. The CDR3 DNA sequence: TGTGCCAGCAGCCATCATATATCAAGCGACAGGGCCGACACCGGGGAGCTGTTTTTT.